The rows below give T cell receptor beta chains drawn from one sample of a study of CD8+ T cells in alopecia areata. TCRdb's copy holds only in-frame clones and misses some; the assay was immunoSEQ multiplex PCR. The sample records about 210,000 clones, 50% to 60% being singletons. The material was CD4+ T cells sorted from blood, obtained at week 4, from a patient treated with tofacitinib. The receptors come from a human donor with alopecia areata. CDR3s include the opening cysteine and the closing phenylalanine or tryptophan. Fields, in order: J gene, clone size, V gene, D gene, CDR3 protein, CDR3 DNA. A D gene is named only where the DNA matches it firmly. Clone sizes are given selectively: once, few, many, or a class where the clone is expanded.

J gene: TRBJ2-1; clone size: NA; V gene: TRBV9; D gene: TRBD2; CDR3 protein: CASSVSGGANNEQFF; CDR3 DNA: TGTGCCAGCAGCGTAAGCGGGGGGGCGAACAATGAGCAGTTCTTC
J gene: TRBJ1-2; clone size: NA; V gene: TRBV4-1; D gene: NA; CDR3 protein: CASSQGPQANGYTF; CDR3 DNA: TGCGCCAGCAGCCAAGGTCCTCAGGCTAATGGCTACACCTTC
J gene: TRBJ1-6; clone size: NA; V gene: TRBV30; D gene: NA; CDR3 protein: CAWSLLRSPLHF; CDR3 DNA: TGTGCCTGGAGTCTTTTGAGGTCACCCCTCCACTTT
J gene: TRBJ1-1; clone size: NA; V gene: TRBV7-3; D gene: NA; CDR3 protein: CASSLTGDTEAFF; CDR3 DNA: TGTGCCAGCAGCTTAACAGGGGACACTGAAGCTTTCTTT
J gene: TRBJ2-6; clone size: few; V gene: TRBV4-3; D gene: NA; CDR3 protein: CASSQGLFSGANVLTF; CDR3 DNA: TGCGCCAGCAGCCAAGGGTTGTTTTCTGGGGCCAACGTCCTGACTTTC
J gene: TRBJ2-6; clone size: NA; V gene: TRBV4-3; D gene: NA; CDR3 protein: CASSQDRQSSGANVLTF; CDR3 DNA: TGCGCCAGCAGCCAAGATCGGCAGAGTTCTGGGGCCAACGTCCTGACTTTC
J gene: TRBJ2-4; clone size: NA; V gene: TRBV7-2; D gene: NA; CDR3 protein: CASSLRQHLDIQYF; CDR3 DNA: TGTGCCAGCAGCCTTAGACAGCATCTGGACATTCAGTACTTC
J gene: TRBJ2-1; clone size: few; V gene: TRBV19; D gene: TRBD1; CDR3 protein: CASSSGTGGGKNEQFF; CDR3 DNA: TGTGCCAGTAGCAGCGGGACAGGGGGCGGAAAAAATGAGCAGTTCTTC
J gene: TRBJ2-5; clone size: NA; V gene: TRBV30; D gene: NA; CDR3 protein: CAWNWAGKETQYF; CDR3 DNA: TGTGCCTGGAATTGGGCAGGGAAGGAGACCCAGTACTTC
J gene: TRBJ2-7; clone size: NA; V gene: TRBV5-1; D gene: TRBD1; CDR3 protein: CASSLGQGRLYEQYF; CDR3 DNA: TGCGCCAGCAGCCTTGGACAGGGCCGACTCTACGAGCAGTACTTC
J gene: TRBJ2-2; clone size: few; V gene: TRBV30; D gene: NA; CDR3 protein: CAWKTGRLNLGELFF; CDR3 DNA: TGTGCCTGGAAAACAGGGCGACTCAACCTCGGGGAGCTGTTTTTT
J gene: TRBJ1-2; clone size: NA; V gene: TRBV9; D gene: NA; CDR3 protein: CASTLDTTDYGYTF; CDR3 DNA: TGTGCCAGCACCCTTGACACTACGGACTATGGCTACACCTTC
J gene: TRBJ2-3; clone size: NA; V gene: TRBV29-1; D gene: TRBD2; CDR3 protein: CSVGKTSGGAVDTQYF; CDR3 DNA: TGCAGCGTTGGAAAGACTAGCGGGGGGGCGGTAGATACGCAGTATTTT
J gene: TRBJ2-4; clone size: NA; V gene: TRBV5-1; D gene: TRBD1; CDR3 protein: CASSPRDRGSIQYF; CDR3 DNA: TGCGCCAGCAGCCCCCGCGACAGGGGATCCATTCAGTACTTC
J gene: TRBJ2-5; clone size: NA; V gene: TRBV7-2; D gene: NA; CDR3 protein: CASSLGADPRTQYF; CDR3 DNA: TGTGCCAGCAGCTTAGGGGCAGACCCAAGGACCCAGTACTTC
J gene: TRBJ1-1; clone size: few; V gene: TRBV29-1; D gene: NA; CDR3 protein: CSVGSGSGAFF; CDR3 DNA: TGCAGCGTTGGATCAGGGTCAGGAGCTTTCTTT
J gene: TRBJ1-5; clone size: NA; V gene: TRBV6-6; D gene: NA; CDR3 protein: CASSRARAEPQHF; CDR3 DNA: TGTGCCAGCAGCCGTGCCAGGGCGGAGCCCCAGCATTTT
J gene: TRBJ1-2; clone size: NA; V gene: TRBV4-3; D gene: NA; CDR3 protein: CASSQNQGYYGYTF; CDR3 DNA: TGCGCCAGCAGCCAAAACCAAGGATACTATGGCTACACCTTC
J gene: TRBJ2-7; clone size: NA; V gene: TRBV14; D gene: NA; CDR3 protein: CASSQDSGVIYEQYF; CDR3 DNA: TGTGCCAGCAGCCAAGATTCAGGGGTCATCTACGAGCAGTACTTC
J gene: TRBJ1-1; clone size: NA; V gene: TRBV25-1; D gene: TRBD1; CDR3 protein: CASSGQGIGRAFF; CDR3 DNA: TGTGCCAGCAGTGGACAGGGTATCGGGCGGGCTTTCTTT